This T cell receptor beta chain is from a study of blood T cell repertoires in COVID-19. Across the study: From T cells, B-cell-depleted T cells, or PBMCs came the material, which was cDNA or gDNA.

Cohort assignment relied on participant-reported clinical history. In the original analysis: Amplified reference gene primers provided the basis for estimating nucleated cell counts. Data came from immunoSEQ multiplex PCR; TCRdb stores just in-frame clones and leaves some out. The V and J calls and clone size are taken from that table; D and trimming were inferred from the DNA. The repertoire holds about 350,000 clones, with roughly 90% as singletons. V was cut by 0 bases and J by 2 bases, with 5 bases left in between. Germline CDR1 SGHNT, CDR2 YENEEA. This CDR3 is built from 15 residues. Sequenced: PBMCs or T cells enriched from blood (not recorded which). The receptor was derived from a woman aged 25 to 39 who had been exposed to COVID-19. The chain uses TRBV11-3 and TRBJ2-6, with D unresolved. DNA for the CDR3: TGTGCCAGCAGCTTAGAGAGAACTGGGGCCAACGTCCTGACTTTC. It yields the protein CASSLERTGANVLTF.